The entry below describes one T cell receptor (beta chain). Its target is not known. The sample is drawn from a study of T-cell memory formation after mild COVID-19. Broader study findings: Clonal second-wave expansions that peaked on day 37 had unconfirmed SARS-CoV-2 specificity. Mainly in CM and EM were contracting CD4+ clones; CD8+ were in EMRA.

The CDR3 totals 13 residues. Trimming pared 7 bases from V and 6 bases from J, leaving 13 bases between. 5'RACE primed from the constant segment yielded TCR alpha and TCR beta cDNA libraries bearing sample barcodes and UMIs. From the 5' RACE reads, TCRdb called clonotypes with MiXCR, one entry per CDR3 protein. The sample has some 300,000 distinct CDR3 sequences; roughly 20% are singletons. The TCR originated in a man between 18 and 29 years old who had mild COVID-19 (a few samples of this study predate the infection). Cell type and time point are not known. The chain has TRBV12-3 or TRBV12-4 and TRBJ1-5; TRBD1 is a possible D gene (5 bases). Material for sequencing was PBMCs or a T cell subset sorted from them (not recorded which). In DNA form, the CDR3 reads TGTGCCAGCAAGGGGCAGATGGGTCAGCCCCAGCATTTT. This gives the protein CASKGQMGQPQHF.